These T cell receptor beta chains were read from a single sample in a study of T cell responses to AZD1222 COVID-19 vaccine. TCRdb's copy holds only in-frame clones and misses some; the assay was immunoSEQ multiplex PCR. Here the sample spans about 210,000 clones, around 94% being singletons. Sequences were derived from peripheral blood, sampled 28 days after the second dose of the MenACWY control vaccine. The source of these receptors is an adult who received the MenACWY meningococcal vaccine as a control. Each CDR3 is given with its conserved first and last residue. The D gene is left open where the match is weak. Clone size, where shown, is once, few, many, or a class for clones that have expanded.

CDR3aa: CASSTDRDGYTF; CDR3nt: TGTGCCAGCAGCACGGACAGGGATGGCTACACCTTC; d_gene: TRBD1; abundance: NA; j_gene: TRBJ1-2; len: 12; v_gene: TRBV7-3
CDR3aa: CASSKERPGIVNGELFF; CDR3nt: TGTGCCAGCAGCAAAGAACGCCCAGGGATTGTCAACGGGGAGCTGTTTTTT; d_gene: NA; abundance: NA; j_gene: TRBJ2-2; len: 17; v_gene: TRBV21-1
CDR3aa: CASSLVTGTGGLMNTEAFF; CDR3nt: TGTGCCAGCAGTCTCGTAACCGGGACAGGGGGCCTCATGAACACTGAAGCTTTCTTT; d_gene: TRBD1; abundance: NA; j_gene: TRBJ1-1; len: 19; v_gene: TRBV28
CDR3aa: CASSLTVAGYEQYF; CDR3nt: TGCGCCAGCAGCTTGACAGTTGCGGGATACGAGCAGTACTTC; d_gene: NA; abundance: NA; j_gene: TRBJ2-7; len: 14; v_gene: TRBV5-1
CDR3aa: CASPGGTEAFF; CDR3nt: TGTGCCAGCCCAGGGGGAACTGAAGCTTTCTTT; d_gene: TRBD1; abundance: NA; j_gene: TRBJ1-1; len: 11; v_gene: TRBV12-3/TRBV12-4
CDR3aa: CASSFRQGRGFETQYF; CDR3nt: TGTGCCAGCAGTTTCAGACAGGGACGGGGCTTTGAGACCCAGTACTTC; d_gene: TRBD1; abundance: NA; j_gene: TRBJ2-5; len: 16; v_gene: TRBV28
CDR3aa: CASSLLAGDLVSKNIQYF; CDR3nt: TGTGCCAGCAGTTTATTGGCAGGGGATCTTGTGTCCAAAAACATTCAGTACTTC; d_gene: NA; abundance: NA; j_gene: TRBJ2-4; len: 18; v_gene: TRBV28
CDR3aa: CASSLDSQPQHF; CDR3nt: TGTGCCAGCAGTTTAGATAGTCAGCCCCAGCATTTT; d_gene: NA; abundance: NA; j_gene: TRBJ1-5; len: 12; v_gene: TRBV12-3/TRBV12-4
CDR3aa: CASSLTGLGYNEQFF; CDR3nt: TGTGCCAGCAGTTTAACGGGACTAGGCTACAATGAGCAGTTCTTC; d_gene: TRBD2; abundance: NA; j_gene: TRBJ2-1; len: 15; v_gene: TRBV28
CDR3aa: CASSQDRLNTEAFF; CDR3nt: TGCGCCAGCAGCCAAGATAGACTGAACACTGAAGCTTTCTTT; d_gene: NA; abundance: once; j_gene: TRBJ1-1; len: 14; v_gene: TRBV4-3
CDR3aa: CASSQERFSPLHF; CDR3nt: TGTGCCAGCAGCCAAGAAAGATTTTCACCCCTCCACTTT; d_gene: NA; abundance: NA; j_gene: TRBJ1-6; len: 13; v_gene: TRBV3-1/TRBV3-2
CDR3aa: CASSPTQTGTPNYGYTF; CDR3nt: TGTGCCAGCAGCCCTACCCAGACCGGGACACCTAACTATGGCTACACCTTC; d_gene: NA; abundance: NA; j_gene: TRBJ1-2; len: 17; v_gene: TRBV4-2
CDR3aa: CASKRGALGTDTQYF; CDR3nt: TGCGCCAGCAAACGGGGGGCGTTGGGCACAGATACGCAGTATTTT; d_gene: NA; abundance: NA; j_gene: TRBJ2-3; len: 15; v_gene: TRBV5-1
CDR3aa: CASSPGTGYYEQYF; CDR3nt: TGCGCCAGCAGTCCTGGGACAGGGTACTACGAGCAGTACTTC; d_gene: TRBD1; abundance: NA; j_gene: TRBJ2-7; len: 14; v_gene: TRBV5-1
CDR3aa: CASSPGTRSTDTQYF; CDR3nt: TGTGCCAGCAGCCCTGGGACCCGGAGCACAGATACGCAGTATTTT; d_gene: NA; abundance: NA; j_gene: TRBJ2-3; len: 15; v_gene: TRBV11-2
CDR3aa: CASSLGTSGPYEQYF; CDR3nt: TGTGCCAGCAGTCTAGGGACTAGCGGGCCCTACGAGCAGTACTTC; d_gene: TRBD2; abundance: NA; j_gene: TRBJ2-7; len: 15; v_gene: TRBV28
CDR3aa: CSASLSILAKNIQYF; CDR3nt: TGCAGTGCTAGTTTGTCAATTTTAGCCAAAAACATTCAGTACTTC; d_gene: NA; abundance: NA; j_gene: TRBJ2-4; len: 15; v_gene: TRBV20-1
CDR3aa: CASSPRTDRNSPLHF; CDR3nt: TGTGCCAGCAGCCCGCGGACAGATAGAAATTCACCCCTCCACTTT; d_gene: NA; abundance: NA; j_gene: TRBJ1-6; len: 15; v_gene: TRBV6-5
CDR3aa: CASRPRGSGGYTF; CDR3nt: TGTGCCAGCAGACCCAGGGGGTCGGGTGGCTACACCTTC; d_gene: TRBD1; abundance: NA; j_gene: TRBJ1-2; len: 13; v_gene: TRBV6-6
CDR3aa: CASSLVSANEQFF; CDR3nt: TGTGCCAGCAGCTTAGTTTCGGCAAATGAGCAGTTCTTC; d_gene: NA; abundance: NA; j_gene: TRBJ2-1; len: 13; v_gene: TRBV7-9
CDR3aa: CASSRDRGNIQYF; CDR3nt: TGTGCCAGCTCGCGGGACAGGGGTAACATTCAGTACTTC; d_gene: TRBD1; abundance: NA; j_gene: TRBJ2-4; len: 13; v_gene: TRBV27
CDR3aa: CATSDSRQGGNYGYTF; CDR3nt: TGTGCCACCAGTGATTCCCGACAGGGAGGAAACTATGGCTACACCTTC; d_gene: TRBD1; abundance: NA; j_gene: TRBJ1-2; len: 16; v_gene: TRBV24-1
CDR3aa: CAHRQAPPYEQYF; CDR3nt: TGTGCCCACCGACAGGCTCCCCCCTACGAGCAGTACTTC; d_gene: NA; abundance: NA; j_gene: TRBJ2-7; len: 13; v_gene: TRBV10-3
CDR3aa: CASTGPGTSYNEQFF; CDR3nt: TGTGCCAGCACCGGACCCGGGACGTCCTACAATGAGCAGTTCTTC; d_gene: NA; abundance: NA; j_gene: TRBJ2-1; len: 15; v_gene: TRBV7-9
CDR3aa: CASTWTIGETQYF; CDR3nt: TGTGCCAGCACTTGGACCATAGGGGAGACCCAGTACTTC; d_gene: NA; abundance: NA; j_gene: TRBJ2-5; len: 13; v_gene: TRBV12-3/TRBV12-4
CDR3aa: CASSFLVASGGPNTGELFF; CDR3nt: TGTGCCAGCAGTTTTCTAGTTGCTAGCGGGGGCCCGAACACCGGGGAGCTGTTTTTT; d_gene: TRBD2; abundance: NA; j_gene: TRBJ2-2; len: 19; v_gene: TRBV27
CDR3aa: CASSLPGQGVNYGYTF; CDR3nt: TGTGCCAGCAGCCTCCCGGGACAGGGGGTGAACTATGGCTACACCTTC; d_gene: TRBD1; abundance: NA; j_gene: TRBJ1-2; len: 16; v_gene: TRBV5-6
CDR3aa: CASSLNDRLSSGNTIYF; CDR3nt: TGTGCCAGCAGCTTGAACGACAGGTTGAGCTCTGGAAACACCATATATTTT; d_gene: NA; abundance: NA; j_gene: TRBJ1-3; len: 17; v_gene: TRBV5-4
CDR3aa: CASSVRGQTNTIYF; CDR3nt: TGTGCCAGCAGCGTACGCGGACAGACGAACACCATATATTTT; d_gene: NA; abundance: NA; j_gene: TRBJ1-3; len: 14; v_gene: TRBV9
CDR3aa: CAWNEETYGYTF; CDR3nt: TGTGCCTGGAATGAGGAGACCTATGGCTACACCTTC; d_gene: NA; abundance: NA; j_gene: TRBJ1-2; len: 12; v_gene: TRBV30
CDR3aa: CASSFRTSGSTGELFF; CDR3nt: TGTGCCAGCAGCTTCCGGACTAGCGGGAGCACCGGGGAGCTGTTTTTT; d_gene: TRBD2; abundance: NA; j_gene: TRBJ2-2; len: 16; v_gene: TRBV9
CDR3aa: CASSTGSSYEQYF; CDR3nt: TGTGCCAGCAGCACAGGGTCCTCCTACGAGCAGTACTTC; d_gene: NA; abundance: NA; j_gene: TRBJ2-7; len: 13; v_gene: TRBV2
CDR3aa: CASSLRGEQYF; CDR3nt: TGTGCCAGCAGTTTAAGGGGCGAGCAGTACTTC; d_gene: NA; abundance: NA; j_gene: TRBJ2-7; len: 11; v_gene: TRBV12-3/TRBV12-4
CDR3aa: CASSRGQGNGISPLHF; CDR3nt: TGCGCCAGCAGCAGGGGACAGGGGAACGGAATATCACCCCTCCACTTT; d_gene: TRBD1; abundance: NA; j_gene: TRBJ1-6; len: 16; v_gene: TRBV5-1
CDR3aa: CASRASSYEQYF; CDR3nt: TGCGCCAGCCGCGCTTCCTCCTACGAGCAGTACTTC; d_gene: NA; abundance: NA; j_gene: TRBJ2-7; len: 12; v_gene: TRBV5-1
CDR3aa: CASSIASTQIYEQYF; CDR3nt: TGTGCCAGTAGTATTGCTTCCACGCAGATCTACGAGCAGTACTTC; d_gene: NA; abundance: NA; j_gene: TRBJ2-7; len: 15; v_gene: TRBV19
CDR3aa: CASSDGRALNYEQYF; CDR3nt: TGTGCCAGCAGCGATGGACGGGCCCTCAACTACGAGCAGTACTTC; d_gene: NA; abundance: NA; j_gene: TRBJ2-7; len: 15; v_gene: TRBV9
CDR3aa: CASSLAKGWDYEQYF; CDR3nt: TGCGCCAGCAGCCTGGCCAAGGGTTGGGACTACGAGCAGTACTTC; d_gene: NA; abundance: NA; j_gene: TRBJ2-7; len: 15; v_gene: TRBV5-1
CDR3aa: CASSPALSGGVSYEQYF; CDR3nt: TGTGCCAGCTCACCAGCCCTTTCGGGGGGAGTCTCCTACGAGCAGTACTTC; d_gene: TRBD2; abundance: NA; j_gene: TRBJ2-7; len: 17; v_gene: TRBV18
CDR3aa: CASSPTQGPNEKLFF; CDR3nt: TGCGCCAGCAGCCCAACACAGGGGCCGAATGAAAAACTGTTTTTT; d_gene: TRBD1; abundance: NA; j_gene: TRBJ1-4; len: 15; v_gene: TRBV5-1
CDR3aa: CASSKGQPTEAFF; CDR3nt: TGTGCCAGCAGCAAGGGACAGCCCACTGAAGCTTTCTTT; d_gene: TRBD1; abundance: NA; j_gene: TRBJ1-1; len: 13; v_gene: TRBV3-1/TRBV3-2
CDR3aa: CASSLSGQPQETQYF; CDR3nt: TGTGCCAGCAGCTTATCGGGGCAGCCGCAAGAGACCCAGTACTTC; d_gene: NA; abundance: NA; j_gene: TRBJ2-5; len: 15; v_gene: TRBV7-3
CDR3aa: CASSLRAGYGNTIYF; CDR3nt: TGTGCCAGCAGTTTACGAGCCGGGTATGGAAACACCATATATTTT; d_gene: NA; abundance: NA; j_gene: TRBJ1-3; len: 15; v_gene: TRBV28
CDR3aa: CAISRGTPPYEQYF; CDR3nt: TGTGCCATCAGTCGCGGGACACCCCCCTACGAGCAGTACTTC; d_gene: NA; abundance: NA; j_gene: TRBJ2-7; len: 14; v_gene: TRBV10-3
CDR3aa: CASSVATGELFF; CDR3nt: TGTGCCAGCAGTGTAGCCACCGGGGAGCTGTTTTTT; d_gene: NA; abundance: once; j_gene: TRBJ2-2; len: 12; v_gene: TRBV6-1
CDR3aa: CASSSRSGIGELFF; CDR3nt: TGTGCCAGCAGTTCACGTTCAGGGATCGGGGAGCTGTTTTTT; d_gene: NA; abundance: NA; j_gene: TRBJ2-2; len: 14; v_gene: TRBV6-5
CDR3aa: CAWRGGSYEQYF; CDR3nt: TGTGCCTGGAGAGGCGGGAGCTACGAGCAGTACTTC; d_gene: TRBD2; abundance: NA; j_gene: TRBJ2-7; len: 12; v_gene: TRBV30
CDR3aa: CASSTGSAYEQYF; CDR3nt: TGTGCCAGCAGCACAGGGAGCGCCTACGAGCAGTACTTC; d_gene: NA; abundance: NA; j_gene: TRBJ2-7; len: 13; v_gene: TRBV6-2/TRBV6-3
CDR3aa: CASTGRGQEENQPQHF; CDR3nt: TGTGCCAGCACGGGCAGGGGGCAGGAGGAAAATCAGCCCCAGCATTTT; d_gene: TRBD1; abundance: NA; j_gene: TRBJ1-5; len: 16; v_gene: TRBV6-4
CDR3aa: CASTKGLLNQPQHF; CDR3nt: TGTGCCAGTACCAAGGGACTGCTCAATCAGCCCCAGCATTTT; d_gene: NA; abundance: NA; j_gene: TRBJ1-5; len: 14; v_gene: TRBV19
CDR3aa: CASSDRAPYEQYF; CDR3nt: TGTGCCAGCAGCGACAGGGCCCCCTACGAGCAGTACTTC; d_gene: TRBD1; abundance: NA; j_gene: TRBJ2-7; len: 13; v_gene: TRBV3-1/TRBV3-2
CDR3aa: CASAGTGTYNEQFF; CDR3nt: TGTGCCTCGGCCGGGACAGGGACTTACAATGAGCAGTTCTTC; d_gene: TRBD1; abundance: NA; j_gene: TRBJ2-1; len: 14; v_gene: TRBV19
CDR3aa: CASSVEDSHYGYTF; CDR3nt: TGTGCCAGCAGCGTAGAGGACAGTCACTATGGTTACACCTTC; d_gene: NA; abundance: NA; j_gene: TRBJ1-2; len: 14; v_gene: TRBV9
CDR3aa: CATSRELGQGAGTEAFF; CDR3nt: TGTGCCACCAGCAGAGAACTGGGTCAGGGGGCGGGTACTGAAGCTTTCTTT; d_gene: TRBD1; abundance: NA; j_gene: TRBJ1-1; len: 17; v_gene: TRBV15
CDR3aa: CASSLTVPWASPLHF; CDR3nt: TGTGCCAGCAGCTTGACAGTTCCTTGGGCTTCACCCCTCCACTTT; d_gene: NA; abundance: NA; j_gene: TRBJ1-6; len: 15; v_gene: TRBV5-8
CDR3aa: CASSTSGPYEQYF; CDR3nt: TGTGCCAGCAGTACCTCGGGTCCCTACGAGCAGTACTTC; d_gene: NA; abundance: NA; j_gene: TRBJ2-7; len: 13; v_gene: TRBV28
CDR3aa: CASRQNTGELFF; CDR3nt: TGTGCCAGCAGACAAAACACCGGGGAGCTGTTTTTT; d_gene: NA; abundance: NA; j_gene: TRBJ2-2; len: 12; v_gene: TRBV27
CDR3aa: CASSVLMGSEQFF; CDR3nt: TGTGCCAGCAGCGTCCTGATGGGTAGTGAGCAGTTCTTC; d_gene: NA; abundance: NA; j_gene: TRBJ2-1; len: 13; v_gene: TRBV9